This entry concerns a single T cell receptor beta chain. How the authors handled the data: Reference gene primer amplification in the assay estimated nucleated cell counts. Clones were read by immunoSEQ multiplex PCR, and TCRdb kept only the in-frame ones, dropping some. The V and J calls and clone size were taken over from that table, and D and trimming were inferred from the DNA. The sample has 60,000 to 70,000 clones; approximately 78% are singletons. These data come from a study of blood T cell repertoires in COVID-19. Across the study: The samples span acute and convalescent COVID-19 from the United States, Italy and Spain. From T cells, B-cell-depleted T cells, or PBMCs came the material, which was cDNA or gDNA.

Germline lookup yields CDR1 SGHVS and CDR2 FNYEAQ. The CDR3 runs 14 residues. V lost 4 bases, J lost 2 bases, and 4 bases stayed unmatched. The rearrangement uses TRBV7-6 and TRBJ2-5; TRBD1 aligns across 7 bases. Specimen: peripheral blood. The sequence was collected from an elderly man with acute or convalescent COVID-19. CDR3 DNA sequence: TGTGCCAGCAGCTCAGCGACAGGGCAAGAGACCCAGTACTTC. Protein sequence: CASSSATGQETQYF.